This is a list of T cell receptor beta chains from one sample in a study of siplizumab effects on memory and regulatory T cells. The data were produced by immunoSEQ multiplex PCR, yet TCRdb's version contains in-frame clones alone and is incomplete. The table has about 120,000 clones, 90% to 95% seen once. Sequenced sample: non-Treg CD4+ T cells sorted from blood. Every receptor here comes from a human donor in good health. Both conserved end residues are part of each CDR3. The D gene is left open where the match is weak. The size entry is marked missing in some rows and otherwise reads once, few, many or a size class.

clone_size d_call j_call v_call cdr3_nt cdr3_aa
- TRBD1 TRBJ1-2 TRBV29-1 TGCAGCGTTGAATCGAAGGGGGCGTGGGACTATGGCTACACCTTC CSVESKGAWDYGYTF
- TRBD2 TRBJ2-7 TRBV6-1 TGTGCCAGCAGATCCTCTAGCGGGGGTACCTACGAGCAGTACTTC CASRSSSGGTYEQYF
- - TRBJ1-5 TRBV6-6 TGTGCCAGCACTACTAGCAATCAGCCCCAGCATTTT CASTTSNQPQHF
- - TRBJ1-6 TRBV4-1 TGCGCCAGCAGCCACTCCCCACAGGGATCCAAGGATTCACCCCTCCACTTT CASSHSPQGSKDSPLHF
- TRBD2 TRBJ2-1 TRBV15 TGTGCCACCAATAGCGGGGGCCCGGATGAGCAGTTCTTC CATNSGGPDEQFF
- - TRBJ1-1 TRBV6-5 TGTGCCAGCAGTTACGCGGGGATCGGGACTGAAGCTTTCTTT CASSYAGIGTEAFF
- TRBD2 TRBJ2-2 TRBV7-2 TGTGCCAGCAGCGCCGGGACTAGCTCGATTAAAGCGAACACCGGGGAGCTGTTTTTT CASSAGTSSIKANTGELFF
- TRBD1 TRBJ2-7 TRBV27 TGTGCCAGCAGCTGGGGAACAGGGGGCAACGAGCAGTACTTC CASSWGTGGNEQYF
- - TRBJ1-3 TRBV6-5 TGTGCCAGCAGTTACTCCAACACCATATATTTT CASSYSNTIYF
- - TRBJ2-1 TRBV7-6 TGTGCCAGCAGCTCCCTCAGTAGGGACTCTTACAATGAGCAGTTCTTC CASSSLSRDSYNEQFF
- - TRBJ2-2 TRBV7-2 TGTGCCAGCAGCGACTTTCAAAGAACTAACACCGGGGAGCTGTTTTTT CASSDFQRTNTGELFF
- - TRBJ2-5 TRBV19 TGTGCCACCAGGTCGTCCCCCCAAGAGACCCAGTACTTC CATRSSPQETQYF
- - TRBJ1-1 TRBV13 TGTGCCAGCAGCTTAGATAGACAGTCTGAAGCTTTCTTT CASSLDRQSEAFF
- TRBD2 TRBJ2-3 TRBV2 TGTGCCAGCAGAAGGAGGACTAGCGGGCAAAGCACAGATACGCAGTATTTT CASRRRTSGQSTDTQYF
- TRBD1 TRBJ2-7 TRBV5-1 TGCGCCAGCAGCTTAACCGGGACAGGGGCCTACAAGCAGTACTTC CASSLTGTGAYKQYF
- TRBD1 TRBJ2-1 TRBV6-6 TGTGCCAGCAGTTACTCGAGCAGGGGGCAAGACAATGAGCAGTTCTTC CASSYSSRGQDNEQFF
- - TRBJ1-2 TRBV10-3 TGTGCCATCAGTCCCGAAACAGGGCGTCCGGGCTACACCTTC CAISPETGRPGYTF
- - TRBJ1-5 TRBV10-3 TGTGCCATCAGTGAGGGTCCAGCCCAGCCCCAGCATTTT CAISEGPAQPQHF
- - TRBJ1-1 TRBV15 TGTGCCACCTCACAGGGAACGAACACTGAAGCTTTCTTT CATSQGTNTEAFF
- TRBD1 TRBJ1-6 TRBV5-1 TGCGCCAGCAGCGCCTCAGGGGGCCCAAATAATTCACCCCTCCACTTT CASSASGGPNNSPLHF
- - TRBJ2-7 TRBV19 TGTGCCAGTAGGGACAGACAGACCTACGAGCAGTACTTC CASRDRQTYEQYF
- TRBD2 TRBJ2-3 TRBV2 TGTGCCAGCAGTGAATTGGGCGGGGGGGGCACAGATACGCAGTATTTT CASSELGGGGTDTQYF
- TRBD2 TRBJ2-3 TRBV5-8 TGTGCCAGCAGCCTCGGACTAGCGGGAGCTACAGATACGCAGTATTTT CASSLGLAGATDTQYF
once - TRBJ2-1 TRBV7-6 TGTGCCAGCAGCTACAAACCGGACAGAGCGACCTACAATGAGCAGTTCTTC CASSYKPDRATYNEQFF
once TRBD1 TRBJ2-7 TRBV29-1 TGCAGCGTACAGGGGCGATTTTCCTACGAGCAGTACTTC CSVQGRFSYEQYF
- TRBD1 TRBJ1-1 TRBV6-1 TGTGCCAGCAGGGGGACAGGGCGAATGAACACTGAAGCTTTCTTT CASRGTGRMNTEAFF
- TRBD2 TRBJ2-7 TRBV15 TGTGCCACCAGCAGAGGCAGCGGGGGGACCTACGAGCAGTACTTC CATSRGSGGTYEQYF
- TRBD1 TRBJ1-5 TRBV2 TGTGCCAGCGAACGACAGGGGGGCAATCAGCCCCAGCATTTT CASERQGGNQPQHF
- - TRBJ1-4 TRBV10-2 TGCGCCAGCAAGAAGGGAGGGCACAATGAAAAACTGTTTTTT CASKKGGHNEKLFF
- - TRBJ1-1 TRBV4-1 TGCGCCAGCAGCCAGCGCAGGACGGTGGCGAACACTGAAGCTTTCTTT CASSQRRTVANTEAFF
- - TRBJ1-6 TRBV15 TGTGCCACCAGCAGAGCGGTCAATTCACCCCTCCACTTT CATSRAVNSPLHF
- - TRBJ1-1 TRBV7-2 TGTGCCAGCAGCCCGGGCGGGGTAATGAACACTGAAGCTTTCTTT CASSPGGVMNTEAFF
once - TRBJ2-3 TRBV10-3 TGTGCCATCATGACAGGAATCACAGATACGCAGTATTTT CAIMTGITDTQYF
- - TRBJ1-1 TRBV28 TGTGCCAGCAGTTTATTATCGAGTGAAGCTTTCTTT CASSLLSSEAFF
- - TRBJ2-5 TRBV18 TGTGCCAGCTCACCACCTCACAGGGAAGAGACCCAGTACTTC CASSPPHREETQYF
- - TRBJ2-5 TRBV5-4 TGTGCCAGCAGCTTGGACGAGACCCAGTACTTC CASSLDETQYF
- TRBD1 TRBJ2-1 TRBV7-6 TGTGCCAGCAGCTCCCGGGACAGGGTAGGAAGTGAGCAGTTCTTC CASSSRDRVGSEQFF
- - TRBJ1-4 TRBV6-6 TGTGCCAGCAGTTACCCGGGGCAGGGTAATGAAAAACTGTTTTTT CASSYPGQGNEKLFF
- TRBD1 TRBJ2-5 TRBV4-2 TGTGCCAGCAGCCCCCGGACAGGGATTTTGGAGACCCAGTACTTC CASSPRTGILETQYF
- - TRBJ1-2 TRBV19 TGTGCCAGTAGTGCGCAAAGGGGCCCAGGGGTCTATGGCTACACCTTC CASSAQRGPGVYGYTF
- TRBD1 TRBJ2-7 TRBV7-3 TGTGCCAGCAGCCGGACAGGGTCTGGCGAGCAGTACTTC CASSRTGSGEQYF
- - TRBJ2-3 TRBV14 TGTGCCAGCAGCCGGGACTTCGCCGTTCTCACAGATACGCAGTATTTT CASSRDFAVLTDTQYF
- - TRBJ1-1 TRBV9 TGTGCCAGCAGCGTAGCAGGGTTTAACACTGAAGCTTTCTTT CASSVAGFNTEAFF
- TRBD2 TRBJ2-3 TRBV5-4 TGTGCCAGCAGCCATTTTCTAGGACTAGCGGGGGTAGATACGCAGTATTTT CASSHFLGLAGVDTQYF
- TRBD2 TRBJ2-1 TRBV19 TGTGCCAGTAGCCACAGACCCTATTCGAGCGGGGACTACAATGAGCAGTTCTTC CASSHRPYSSGDYNEQFF
- - TRBJ1-4 TRBV19 TGTGCCACCCTGGACCGGGCACGTGAAAAACTGTTTTTT CATLDRAREKLFF